The rows below give T cell receptor beta chains drawn from one sample of a study of response to subunit inactivated influenza vaccine. TCRdb independently ran MiXCR on the RT-PCR reads; one entry per CDR3 protein. The sample lists around 150,000 distinct CDR3 sequences; roughly 10% were seen once. Source: non-naive T cells sorted from PBMCs, taken 45 days after vaccination. The receptor set was obtained from a man in his forties or fifties who received an inactivated influenza vaccine. The CDR3 runs from the conserved cysteine through the conserved F or W. D genes are given only for firm matches. Size tells how often a clone was seen (once, few, many) or the class of an expanded clone, and some rows leave it out.

d_call: NA; clone_size: NA; j_call: TRBJ2-7; v_call: TRBV20-1; cdr3_aa: CSARQGYEQYF; cdr3_nt: TGCAGTGCTAGACAGGGTTACGAGCAGTACTTC
d_call: NA; clone_size: many; j_call: TRBJ2-3; v_call: TRBV4-1; cdr3_aa: CASSTRSRGDLTDTQYF; cdr3_nt: TGCGCCAGCAGCACCCGAAGCCGCGGGGACCTCACAGATACGCAGTATTTT
d_call: NA; clone_size: NA; j_call: TRBJ1-1; v_call: TRBV6-2/TRBV6-3; cdr3_aa: CASSYSNGVGAFF; cdr3_nt: TGTGCCAGCAGTTACTCGAATGGAGTGGGAGCTTTCTTT
d_call: NA; clone_size: few; j_call: TRBJ2-2; v_call: TRBV5-6; cdr3_aa: CASSWGASTGELFF; cdr3_nt: TGTGCCAGCAGCTGGGGAGCAAGCACCGGGGAGCTGTTTTTT
d_call: NA; clone_size: NA; j_call: TRBJ2-3; v_call: TRBV27; cdr3_aa: CASSATLGRLTQYF; cdr3_nt: TGTGCCAGCAGTGCTACCTTGGGACGCCTTACGCAGTATTTT
d_call: NA; clone_size: many; j_call: TRBJ2-7; v_call: TRBV2; cdr3_aa: CASGFDIYEQYF; cdr3_nt: TGTGCCAGCGGGTTCGACATCTACGAGCAGTACTTC
d_call: NA; clone_size: many; j_call: TRBJ1-1; v_call: TRBV12-3/TRBV12-4; cdr3_aa: CASRPVLNTEAFF; cdr3_nt: TGTGCCAGCAGACCCGTGCTGAACACTGAAGCTTTCTTT
d_call: TRBD2; clone_size: few; j_call: TRBJ2-1; v_call: TRBV6-1; cdr3_aa: CASSGMAGAYNEQFF; cdr3_nt: TGTGCCAGCAGTGGAATGGCGGGAGCGTACAATGAGCAGTTCTTC
d_call: TRBD2; clone_size: few; j_call: TRBJ2-1; v_call: TRBV11-2; cdr3_aa: CASSPRLAGVSHEQFF; cdr3_nt: TGTGCCAGCAGCCCACGACTAGCGGGAGTTTCGCATGAGCAGTTCTTC
d_call: NA; clone_size: NA; j_call: TRBJ2-3; v_call: TRBV27; cdr3_aa: CASSANRGGVTDTQYF; cdr3_nt: TGTGCCAGCAGTGCTAACAGGGGGGGGGTCACAGATACGCAGTATTTT
d_call: TRBD1; clone_size: NA; j_call: TRBJ1-2; v_call: TRBV5-1; cdr3_aa: CASSPDRVWYGYTF; cdr3_nt: TGCGCCAGCAGCCCGGACAGGGTTTGGTATGGCTACACCTTC
d_call: TRBD2; clone_size: NA; j_call: TRBJ2-1; v_call: TRBV18; cdr3_aa: CASSPVGPSGSNEQFF; cdr3_nt: TGTGCCAGCTCACCAGTGGGGCCTAGCGGGAGTAATGAGCAGTTCTTC
d_call: NA; clone_size: NA; j_call: TRBJ1-4; v_call: TRBV20-1; cdr3_aa: CSAQRPIEKLFF; cdr3_nt: TGCAGTGCTCAGAGGCCTATTGAAAAACTGTTTTTT
d_call: NA; clone_size: many; j_call: TRBJ1-6; v_call: TRBV25-1; cdr3_aa: CASSPTQGSPLHF; cdr3_nt: TGTGCCAGCAGCCCGACACAGGGCTCACCCCTCCACTTT
d_call: NA; clone_size: few; j_call: TRBJ2-1; v_call: TRBV7-3; cdr3_aa: CASSATPFDIGSGPYNEQFF; cdr3_nt: TGTGCCAGCAGCGCCACTCCTTTTGATATCGGGAGCGGCCCGTACAATGAGCAGTTCTTC
d_call: NA; clone_size: NA; j_call: TRBJ2-1; v_call: TRBV7-3; cdr3_aa: CASSLTGGGYEQFF; cdr3_nt: TGTGCCAGCAGCTTAACGGGCGGCGGGTATGAGCAGTTCTTC
d_call: NA; clone_size: many; j_call: TRBJ1-1; v_call: TRBV5-1; cdr3_aa: CASSLAGSKNTEAFF; cdr3_nt: TGCGCCAGCAGCTTGGCCGGGAGTAAGAACACTGAAGCTTTCTTT
d_call: TRBD2; clone_size: many; j_call: TRBJ2-7; v_call: TRBV29-1; cdr3_aa: CSVDFGLGRKEQYF; cdr3_nt: TGCAGCGTTGATTTCGGACTAGGACGTAAGGAGCAGTACTTC